One and the same sample provided the 18 T cell receptor beta chains below, sequenced in a study of sequential checkpoint blockade in melanoma (dated by TCRdb to about 2019). Receptor libraries were prepared by the immunoSEQ multiplex PCR assay. This is the immuneACCESS table as TCRdb keeps it, with only in-frame sequences that have V and J called. A part of the clones is gone; compared with another copy, unresolved V genes explain less than half, and the rest is unexplained. This sample has some 170 clones in its table, and less than 20% of those were observed once. The leading ten clones occupy around 11% of the sample. Per the publication, the treatment or condition label means: randomized to nivolumab then ipilimumab (arm A) or the reverse (arm B). The sample here was tumor tissue (inferred from file names), taken from a patient given nivolumab and ipilimumab in sequence. The receptors were gathered from a human donor with melanoma.

This chain connects TRBV14 to TRBJ1-1; D is unclear. The CDR3 is made up of 15 amino acids. The V and J ends lost 2 bases and 0 bases respectively, with 10 bases between them. CDR1 SGHDN and CDR2 FVKESK come from the germline V gene. Here the CDR3 reads CASSQQPLMNTEAFF. CDR3 DNA sequence: TGTGCCAGCAGCCAACAGCCATTAATGAACACTGAAGCTTTCTTT. Full variable domain (rest looked up from reference TRBV14 and TRBJ1-1): EAGVTQFPSHSVIEKGQTVTLRCDPISGHDNLYWYRRVMGKEIKFLLHFVKESKQDESGMPNNRFLAERTGGTYSTLKVQPAELEDSGVYFCASSQQPLMNTEAFFGQGTRLTVV.

This chain connects TRBV5-1 to TRBJ1-2; 10 bases agree with TRBD1. The length of the CDR3 is 14 residues. From germline, CDR1 is SGHRS and CDR2 YFSETQ. J was trimmed by 6 bases and V by 1 base; bases with no gene match: 3. CDR3 nucleotide sequence: TGCGCCAGCAGCTTGTCTGGGACAGGGGATGGCTACACCTTC. Its translation: CASSLSGTGDGYTF.

This clone was detected a few times. The chain recombines TRBV15 with TRBJ2-1; D is unclear. The CDR3 covers 14 residues. V was shortened by 5 bases and J by 0 bases, with 8 bases between the two germline ends. CDR1 is LNHNV, CDR2 YYDKDF, per germline (reference sequence). The chain's CDR3 is CATSPRSSYNEQFF. The CDR3, as DNA: TGTGCCACCAGCCCCCGGAGCTCCTACAATGAGCAGTTCTTC. Together with reference TRBV15 and TRBJ2-1, the CDR3 gives the full variable domain: DAMVIQNPRYQVTQFGKPVTLSCSQTLNHNVMYWYQQKSSQAPKLLFHYYDKDFNNEADTPDNFQSRRPNTSFCFLDIRSPGLGDTAMYLCATSPRSSYNEQFFGPGTRLTVL.

This clone ranks as large. V and J are TRBV11-3 and TRBJ1-1; D is unresolved. Germline V gene lookup returns CDR1 SGHNT and CDR2 YENEEA. This CDR3 spans 15 amino acids. Trimming removed 6 bases from V and 0 bases from J, with 14 bases in between. In nucleotides, the CDR3 is TGTGCCAGCAGGGGCGGCCTCAGCCTGAACACTGAAGCTTTCTTT. It specifies CASRGGLSLNTEAFF.

This clone is large (0.1 to 1%) by share. The chain has TRBV11-3 and TRBJ2-1; TRBD1 might be the D (6 bases). CDR1 is SGHNT and CDR2 is YENEEA in the germline V gene. The CDR3 extends over 16 amino acids. V lost 5 bases to trimming and J lost 0 bases, with 14 bases between them. In nucleotides, the CDR3 is TGTGCCAGCAGCCTAACCTTCAGGGGCTCCTACAATGAGCAGTTCTTC. Translation: CASSLTFRGSYNEQFF.

This clone was seen a few times. This sequence joins TRBV6-8 and TRBJ2-3; TRBD2 aligns across 13 bases. J gave up 3 bases and V 4 bases, and 10 bases lay outside the gene matches. Germline CDR1 MNHGY, CDR2 SAAAGT. The CDR3 covers 18 residues. CDR3 sequence (DNA): TGTGCCAGCAGTTCACGGACTAGCGGGAGTCAAAGGACAGATACGCAGTATTTT. Amino acid sequence: CASSSRTSGSQRTDTQYF.

The rearrangement links TRBV6-8 to TRBJ2-1, with 9 bases identical to TRBD2. Germline V gene lookup returns CDR1 MNHGY and CDR2 SAAAGT. CDR3 size: 16 residues. The V and J ends lost 4 bases and 1 base, in that order; junction bases with no gene match: 5. This chain's CDR3 is CASSWVRGGSYNEQFF. DNA for the CDR3: TGTGCCAGCAGTTGGGTGCGGGGGGGGTCCTACAATGAGCAGTTCTTC.

The CDR3 DNA reads TGTGCCAGCAGTCCACCCACTCTCCCTCAGAGAGAAGAGACCCAGTACTTC. Protein sequence: CASSPPTLPQREETQYF. The rearrangement uses TRBV6-8 and TRBJ2-5; D is unclear. This CDR3 has 17 residues. The V and J ends lost 5 bases and 3 bases respectively, with 22 bases between them. Germline V gene sequence: CDR1 MNHGY, CDR2 SAAAGT.

This clone counts as large. J is TRBJ1-6 and V is TRBV11-3; perhaps TRBD1 as D (6 bases). Germline V gene data show CDR1 as SGHNT and CDR2 as YENEEA. The CDR3 is 16 amino acids. Trimming cost V 3 bases and J 8 bases, with 17 bases left between them. This CDR3 is CASSLIIGGADSPLHF. CDR3 coding DNA: TGTGCCAGCAGCTTGATTATCGGGGGCGCTGATTCACCCCTCCACTTT.

By its share, this clone is large. The chain joins TRBV11-3 to TRBJ1-1; maybe TRBD1 (5 bases). CDR3 size: 14 residues. Germline V gene data show CDR1 as SGHNT and CDR2 as YENEEA. Trimming removed 4 bases at V and 1 base at J, with 10 bases between. This CDR3 is CASSSGTANTEAFF. The CDR3 nucleotides are TGTGCCAGCAGCTCCGGGACGGCGAACACTGAAGCTTTCTTT. The full variable domain, completed using reference TRBV11-3 and TRBJ1-1, is EAGVVQSPRYKIIEKKQPVAFWCNPISGHNTLYWYLQNLGQGPELLIRYENEEAVDDSQLPKDRFSAERLKGVDSTLKIQPAELGDSAVYLCASSSGTANTEAFFGQGTRLTVV.

V is TRBV6-8 and J is TRBJ2-7, with unresolved D. V lost 0 bases to trimming and J lost 0 bases, with 12 bases between them. From germline, CDR1 is MNHGY and CDR2 SAAAGT. This CDR3 region has 16 residues. CDR3 sequence: CASSYSPPRSSYEQYF. The DNA for the CDR3 is TGTGCCAGCAGTTACTCTCCGCCAAGGAGCTCCTACGAGCAGTACTTC.

This clone ranks as large. The V and J genes are TRBV11-3 and TRBJ1-3; TRBD1 agrees at 7 bases. Looked up from germline, CDR1 is SGHNT and CDR2 is YENEEA. The CDR3 extends over 19 amino acids. After removal of 1 base from V and 0 bases from J, the junction contained 12 bases not matched to a gene. This CDR3 is CASSLGREGQTHSGNTIYF. CDR3 DNA: TGTGCCAGCAGCTTAGGTCGTGAGGGACAGACGCACTCTGGAAACACCATATATTTT. The full variable domain, in which reference TRBV11-3 and TRBJ1-3 provide the parts outside the CDR3, is EAGVVQSPRYKIIEKKQPVAFWCNPISGHNTLYWYLQNLGQGPELLIRYENEEAVDDSQLPKDRFSAERLKGVDSTLKIQPAELGDSAVYLCASSLGREGQTHSGNTIYFGEGSWLTVV.

This clone is large (0.1 to 1%) in the sample. The V gene is TRBV11-3, the J gene TRBJ2-1, with 7 bases fitting TRBD2. CDR1 is SGHNT, CDR2 YENEEA, per germline. CDR3 length: 14 residues. With V trimmed by 3 bases and J by 13 bases, 12 bases remained unmatched. Written as DNA, the CDR3 is TGTGCCAGCAGCTTTACTAGCGCCGGCGGAGAACAGTTCTTC. Residues: CASSFTSAGGEQFF. Supplemented by reference TRBV11-3 and TRBJ2-1, the full variable domain reads EAGVVQSPRYKIIEKKQPVAFWCNPISGHNTLYWYLQNLGQGPELLIRYENEEAVDDSQLPKDRFSAERLKGVDSTLKIQPAELGDSAVYLCASSFTSAGGEQFFGPGTRLTVL.

The V gene is TRBV6-8, the J gene TRBJ2-7; possibly TRBD2 for D (6 bases). CDR1 MNHGY and CDR2 SAAAGT come from the germline V gene. This CDR3 region has 14 residues. Between the trimmed V and J ends, which lost 10 bases and 6 bases, there was a span of 22 bases. The CDR3 DNA reads as TGTGCCACCGCCGTGGGGGGAGACAGCTCCGAGCAGTACTTC. Translation gives CATAVGGDSSEQYF.

The chain links TRBV5-1 to TRBJ1-3; TRBD1 might be the D (6 bases). V was pared by 0 bases and J by 0 bases, with 10 bases between. Per the germline V gene, CDR1 is SGHRS and CDR2 is YFSETQ. The CDR3 covers 16 residues. CDR3 sequence reads: CASSLVGGSSGNTIYF. The DNA for the CDR3 is TGCGCCAGCAGCTTGGTCGGGGGCAGCTCTGGAAACACCATATATTTT.

This clone is termed large. This chain links TRBV1 with TRBJ2-3; the DNA was not compared with TRBD1, the D call given in the table. TRBV1 is tagged as a pseudogene. This CDR3 is 15 amino acids long. The CDR3 spells CASSDSGHSTDTQYF. The CDR3 region has the DNA TGCGCCAGCAGCGACAGTGGGCATAGCACAGATACGCAGTATTTT.

By share of the sample, this clone is large. The chain uses TRBV6-8 and TRBJ1-5; D is uncertain. Germline CDR1 reads MNHGY; CDR2 reads SAAAGT. V dropped 7 bases and J dropped 0 bases, with 13 bases sitting between them. The CDR3 is 15 amino acids. CDR3 nucleotides: TGTGCCAGCACCCCGGCGGCCCCTAGCAATCAGCCCCAGCATTTT. Its protein product is CASTPAAPSNQPQHF.

The V and J genes are TRBV15 and TRBJ2-4, with D perhaps given as TRBD1 or TRBD2 (5 bases each). This CDR3 is built from 15 residues. Germline V gives CDR1 LNHNV, CDR2 YYDKDF (reference sequence). Trimming took 2 bases from V and 9 from J, leaving 17 bases between them. The CDR3 DNA is TGTGCCACCAGCAGATCCCGGGACCCCAAGCCCATTCAGTACTTC. Amino acids: CATSRSRDPKPIQYF.